Listed below are T cell receptor beta chains from one sample, sequenced in a study of early T cells in non-severe SARS-CoV-2 infection. From the 5' RACE reads, TCRdb called clonotypes with MiXCR, one entry per CDR3 protein. Counted here are tens of thousands of distinct CDR3 sequences, about 7% occurring once; the ten biggest clones make up about 4%. Sequences were obtained from whole blood. Receptors originate from an adult who was a healthcare worker with PCR-confirmed SARS-CoV-2 infection or an uninfected control (not recorded which). Each CDR3 is given with its conserved first and last residue. Each record gives: clone size, D gene, V gene, J gene, CDR3 DNA, CDR3 protein. D genes are given only for firm matches. The size of a clone is reported for some rows only, either as once, few or many, or as a class for expanded clones.

>few|.|TRBV27|TRBJ2-7
TGTGCCAGCAGGAAGGGAGTAAACAACGAGCAGTACTTC
CASRKGVNNEQYF
>.|.|TRBV5-4|TRBJ1-1
TGTGCCAGCAGCTTGGCGCACGTGAACACTGAAGCTTTCTTT
CASSLAHVNTEAFF
>.|.|TRBV7-3|TRBJ2-5
TGTGCCAGCAGCTTAGGAGGCGTAGGAGAGACCCAGTACTTC
CASSLGGVGETQYF
>few|.|TRBV12-3/TRBV12-4|TRBJ1-1
TGTGCCAGCAGTGAGCCGGGAGGCGGCCGAAACACTGAAGCTTTCTTT
CASSEPGGGRNTEAFF
>many|TRBD2|TRBV19|TRBJ2-1
TGTGCCAGTAGTCCGACGGGGCGGGAGCTTCGGAATGAGCAGTTCTTC
CASSPTGRELRNEQFF
>many|.|TRBV15|TRBJ1-1
TGTGCCACCAGCAGAGATGGACTGAACACTGAAGCTTTCTTT
CATSRDGLNTEAFF
>many|.|TRBV30|TRBJ2-1
TGTGCCTGGAGTAGAGGGAATGAGCAGTTCTTC
CAWSRGNEQFF
>many|TRBD2|TRBV11-2|TRBJ2-5
TGTGCCAGCAGCCCTGGGACTAGCGGGATGTACGAGACCCAGTACTTC
CASSPGTSGMYETQYF
>many|.|TRBV6-2/TRBV6-3|TRBJ1-1
TGTGCCAGCAGTTACGGACAGTCGGGGTATTCGGGTAAAGCTTTCTTT
CASSYGQSGYSGKAFF
>many|TRBD1|TRBV20-1|TRBJ1-1
TGCAGTGCCCTCCCCGGGACAGGGGATGGGACTGAAGCTTTCTTT
CSALPGTGDGTEAFF
>few|.|TRBV18|TRBJ1-5
TGTGCCAGCTCCCGAGGGGACGGCGATCAGCCCCAGCATTTT
CASSRGDGDQPQHF
>few|TRBD2|TRBV7-6|TRBJ2-3
TGTGCCAGCAGCTCCCACTCTCCGACGGGACTAGCGGGAGGTTCAGATACGCAGTATTTT
CASSSHSPTGLAGGSDTQYF
>many|.|TRBV5-1|TRBJ1-4
TGCGCCAGCAGCTTGTTGGGCCCGGTTAATGAAAAACTGTTTTTT
CASSLLGPVNEKLFF
>many|.|TRBV18|TRBJ1-5
TGTGCCAGCTCACCACCGTCTGCAGGGAGCAATCAGCCCCAGCATTTT
CASSPPSAGSNQPQHF
>many|.|TRBV4-1|TRBJ2-3
TGCGCCAGCAGCCAAGGGGTTTTTGCAGATACGCAGTATTTT
CASSQGVFADTQYF
>many|.|TRBV7-8|TRBJ1-2
TGTGCCAGCAGCTTAGAACTCCAGGGACGGGGCTATGGCTACACCTTC
CASSLELQGRGYGYTF
>few|.|TRBV28|TRBJ1-5
TGTGCCAGCAGTCCAGCGGACATCTCAGAGCCCCAGCATTTT
CASSPADISEPQHF
>.|.|TRBV7-3|TRBJ2-1
TGTGCCAGCAGCTTAATGTCAGGGTCATACAATGAGCAGTTCTTC
CASSLMSGSYNEQFF
>few|.|TRBV5-1|TRBJ1-2
TGCGCCAGCAGCCGCCCGAGGGAGGGTTCCCGGAACTATGGCTACACCTTC
CASSRPREGSRNYGYTF
>few|.|TRBV20-1|TRBJ2-5
TGCAGTGCTAGAGATGAACTAGCCCTCGAGACCCAGTACTTC
CSARDELALETQYF
>.|.|TRBV30|TRBJ2-1
TGTGCCTGGAGTGTACATGAGCAGTTCTTC
CAWSVHEQFF
>many|.|TRBV25-1|TRBJ2-3
TGTGCCAGCAGTTTCTCGACGCCAGATACGCAGTATTTT
CASSFSTPDTQYF
>many|.|TRBV9|TRBJ2-1
TGTGCCAGCAGCGTACAGGGGCTCTACAATGAGCAGTTCTTC
CASSVQGLYNEQFF
>.|.|TRBV9|TRBJ1-2
TGTGCCAGCAGCGTAGTGACCGGGGCTCCTATCGGAGGCTACACCTTC
CASSVVTGAPIGGYTF
>few|.|TRBV7-7|TRBJ2-5
TGTGCTAGCAGCTCATCCAACCAAGAGACCCAGTACTTC
CASSSSNQETQYF
>many|TRBD1|TRBV6-1|TRBJ1-5
TGTGCCAGCAGTGAACTCCCGGGACAGGGAAATCAGCCCCAGCATTTT
CASSELPGQGNQPQHF
>many|TRBD2|TRBV20-1|TRBJ2-1
TGCAGTGCTCCTCCGGGACTAGCGGGAGTAGGGGATGAGCAGTTCTTC
CSAPPGLAGVGDEQFF
>many|.|TRBV11-2|TRBJ1-1
TGTGCCAGCAGCTCGACAGTAAACACTGAAGCTTTCTTT
CASSSTVNTEAFF
>.|.|TRBV28|TRBJ2-7
TGTGCCAGCACAACCAGATACGAACAGTACTTC
CASTTRYEQYF
>many|.|TRBV11-3|TRBJ1-1
TGTGCCAGCAGCTTAGGTCGGGGATTCACTGAAGCTTTCTTT
CASSLGRGFTEAFF
>many|TRBD2|TRBV10-3|TRBJ2-1
TGTGCCATCAGTGAGTCACAGAGACTAGCGGGAGTTAATGAGCAGTTCTTC
CAISESQRLAGVNEQFF
>few|.|TRBV6-6|TRBJ2-7
TGTGCCAGCAGCACGGGTCACTGGGAGGTTACCTACGAGCAGTACTTC
CASSTGHWEVTYEQYF
>many|.|TRBV29-1|TRBJ2-5
TGCAGCGTTTTAGAGGGGGCCCAGTACTTC
CSVLEGAQYF
>few|TRBD2|TRBV7-7|TRBJ2-3
TGTGCCAGCAGCTTGGCGCCTAGCGTTGGGAGGGCAGATACGCAGTATTTT
CASSLAPSVGRADTQYF
>many|TRBD2|TRBV5-4|TRBJ2-2
TGTGCCAGCAGCTCGAAGACTAGCGGGAGAGTAAGAACCGGGGAGCTGTTTTTT
CASSSKTSGRVRTGELFF
>many|TRBD1|TRBV30|TRBJ2-6
TGTGCCTGGGGAAAGACAGGGGCGGGGGCCAACGTCCTGACTTTC
CAWGKTGAGANVLTF
>.|.|TRBV29-1|TRBJ2-1
TGCAGCGTCGCCAACAATGAGCAGTTCTTC
CSVANNEQFF
>many|.|TRBV30|TRBJ1-2
TGTGCCTGGAGTGAGGGCAACTACTATGGCTACACCTTC
CAWSEGNYYGYTF
>few|.|TRBV5-1|TRBJ2-3
TGCGCCAGCAGCTTGATAAGGGGTCTGGAAGATACGCAGTATTTT
CASSLIRGLEDTQYF
>.|.|TRBV28|TRBJ2-3
TGTGCCAGCAGTTGGGTGACAGATACGCAGTATTTT
CASSWVTDTQYF
>many|TRBD1|TRBV6-1|TRBJ2-1
TGTGCCAGCAGTGAAATTGAGGGGGCGCAGTTCTTC
CASSEIEGAQFF
>few|TRBD2|TRBV7-3|TRBJ2-5
TGTGCCAGCAGCTCATTAGCGGGAGTGGAGACCCAGTACTTC
CASSSLAGVETQYF
>many|TRBD1|TRBV5-5|TRBJ1-5
TGTGCCAGCAGCTTGGTAGGGGGCGATAGCAATCAGCCCCAGCATTTT
CASSLVGGDSNQPQHF
>many|.|TRBV19|TRBJ2-1
TGTGCCAGTAGCCTTAACAGGGCTCACAATGAGCAGTTCTTC
CASSLNRAHNEQFF